This T cell receptor beta chain was identified in a study of cytomegalovirus exposure and HLA in healthy donors. Study-level background: Within an early data release were about 85 million unique TCRs drawn from HLA-typed donors.

Primers for the PCR totalled 60 Vbeta and 13 Jbeta. Sequenced by immunoSEQ multiplex PCR; TCRdb stores in-frame clones only, minus some. The profile covers about 130,000 clones, with approximately 74% appearing a single time and approximately 3.8% taken by the ten largest. As regards this clone: No antigen is known for it.

General study results and limits: Later on, a genetic analysis was performed. It linked a missense variant in DCLRE1C with V- and J-gene trimming of TCR beta. In a later analysis, CMV-associated beta chains were mostly HLA-associated, it appeared. In a later analysis, a genetic analysis reported fewer productive-TCR N-insertions in an Asian-associated ancestry cluster than the cohort average.

Source material: PBMCs. The receptor was isolated from a man aged 40-49 years in good health and CMV-seropositive.

The CDR3 here is CASSLRSGGGGELFF. The CDR3 DNA follows: TGTGCCAGCAGCTTAAGATCCGGGGGGGGCGGGGAGCTGTTTTTT. The chain has TRBV7-6 and TRBJ2-2; 8 bases are shared with TRBD2. Germline lookup yields CDR1 SGHVS and CDR2 FNYEAQ. The CDR3 consists of 15 residues. The V segment lost 2 bases and the J segment 7 bases; nucleotides outside the gene matches: 6.